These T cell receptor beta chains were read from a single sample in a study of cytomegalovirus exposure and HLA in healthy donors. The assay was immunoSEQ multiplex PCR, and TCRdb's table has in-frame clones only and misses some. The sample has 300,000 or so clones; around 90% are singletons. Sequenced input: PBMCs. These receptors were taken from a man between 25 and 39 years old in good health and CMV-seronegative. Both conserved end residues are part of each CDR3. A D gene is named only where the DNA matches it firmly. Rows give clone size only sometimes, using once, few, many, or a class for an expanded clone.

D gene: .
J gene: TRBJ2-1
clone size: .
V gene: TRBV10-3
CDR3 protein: CAISEGVIRETINEQFF
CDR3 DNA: TGTGCCATCAGTGAAGGTGTTATTCGGGAGACGATCAATGAGCAGTTCTTC

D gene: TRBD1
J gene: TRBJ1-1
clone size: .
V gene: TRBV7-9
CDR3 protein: CASSLGKGATEAFF
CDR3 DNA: TGTGCCAGCAGCTTAGGTAAGGGGGCGACTGAAGCTTTCTTT

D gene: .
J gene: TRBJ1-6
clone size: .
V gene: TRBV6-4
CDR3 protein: CASRQGYNSPLHF
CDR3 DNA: TGTGCCAGCAGACAGGGTTACAATTCACCCCTCCACTTT

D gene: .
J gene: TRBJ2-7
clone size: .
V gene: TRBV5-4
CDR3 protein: CASSSKGSSYEQYF
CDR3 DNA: TGTGCCAGCAGCTCGAAGGGGTCTTCCTACGAGCAGTACTTC

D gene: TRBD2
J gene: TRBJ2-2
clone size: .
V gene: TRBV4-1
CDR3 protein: CASRLSGGAGELFF
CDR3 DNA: TGCGCCAGCAGACTCAGCGGGGGGGCCGGGGAGCTGTTTTTT

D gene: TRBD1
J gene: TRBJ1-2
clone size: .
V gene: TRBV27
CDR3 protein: CASRAGQLYGYTF
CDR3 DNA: TGTGCCAGCAGGGCGGGACAGCTGTATGGCTACACCTTC

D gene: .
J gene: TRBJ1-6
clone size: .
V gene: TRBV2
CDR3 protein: CASSVLHNGSPLHF
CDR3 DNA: TGTGCCAGCAGTGTGTTACATAATGGCTCACCCCTCCACTTT

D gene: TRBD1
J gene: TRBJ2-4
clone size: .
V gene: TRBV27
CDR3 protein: CASSQTGTGASQYF
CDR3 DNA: TGTGCCAGCAGTCAAACCGGGACAGGGGCGAGTCAGTACTTC

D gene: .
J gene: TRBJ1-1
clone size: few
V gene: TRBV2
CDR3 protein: CASSGTEAFF
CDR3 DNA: TGTGCCAGCAGCGGCACTGAAGCTTTCTTT

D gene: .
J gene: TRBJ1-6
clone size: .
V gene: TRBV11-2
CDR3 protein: CASSLLQGLSPLHF
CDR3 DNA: TGTGCCAGCAGCTTACTTCAGGGTTTATCACCCCTCCACTTT

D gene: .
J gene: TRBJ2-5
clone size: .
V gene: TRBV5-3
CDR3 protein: CARSPPRTQETQYF
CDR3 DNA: TGTGCCAGAAGCCCTCCCAGAACCCAAGAGACCCAGTACTTC

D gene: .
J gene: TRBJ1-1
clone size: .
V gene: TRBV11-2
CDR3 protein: CASSYGPEAFF
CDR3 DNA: TGTGCCAGCAGCTACGGTCCTGAAGCTTTCTTT

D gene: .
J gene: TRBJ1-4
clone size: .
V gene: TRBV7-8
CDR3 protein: CASSLTDNNEKLFF
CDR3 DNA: TGTGCCAGCAGCTTGACAGACAATAATGAAAAACTGTTTTTT

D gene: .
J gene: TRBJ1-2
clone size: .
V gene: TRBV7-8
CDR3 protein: CASSSDRNRGYTF
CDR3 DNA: TGTGCCAGCAGCTCCGACAGGAACCGGGGCTACACCTTC